Each of the 28 T cell receptor beta chains below was sequenced from the same sample in a study of T cell changes during pregnancy in multiple sclerosis (dated by TCRdb to about 2019). The receptor library was made with the immunoSEQ multiplex PCR assay. The table comes from immuneACCESS by way of TCRdb, which keeps in-frame sequences with V and J called. Part of the clones is missing from these tables; in studies checked, under half for an unresolved V gene and the rest for unknown reasons. This sample lists approximately 44,000 clones; about 93% were detected once. About 0.65% of the sample belongs to the ten largest clones. Sequencing used CD4+ T cells from peripheral blood mononuclear cells, obtained before pregnancy. The receptors here all came from a female donor with multiple sclerosis, enrolled in a pregnancy study.

The chain joins TRBV11-2 to TRBJ2-5; possibly TRBD2 for D (6 bases). The V gene lost 5 bases and the J gene lost 5 bases, with 12 bases spanning the gap. Per the germline V gene, CDR1 is SGHAT and CDR2 is FQNNGV. The CDR3 spans 13 residues. CDR3 sequence reads: CASSTGVGETQYF. CDR3 nucleotides: TGTGCCAGCAGCACGGGAGTCGGGGAGACCCAGTACTTC.

The chain uses TRBV28 and TRBJ2-2; D remains ambiguous. Trimming removed 3 bases at V and 1 base at J, with 3 bases between. Germline CDR1 reads MDHEN; CDR2 reads SYDVKM. The CDR3 has 13 amino acids. The CDR3 spells CASSFGNTGELFF. CDR3 nucleotide sequence: TGTGCCAGCAGTTTCGGGAACACCGGGGAGCTGTTTTTT. Full variable domain (rest looked up from reference TRBV28 and TRBJ2-2): DVKVTQSSRYLVKRTGEKVFLECVQDMDHENMFWYRQDPGLGLRLIYFSYDVKMKEKGDIPEGYSVSREKKERFSLILESASTNQTSMYLCASSFGNTGELFFGEGSRLTVL.

The chain carries TRBV18 and TRBJ1-2; 8 nucleotides align to TRBD1. V dropped 3 bases and J dropped 3; count of bases not matched to a gene: 9. CDR1 is KGHSH, CDR2 LQKENI, per germline. There are 16 residues in the CDR3. The CDR3 DNA follows: TGTGCCAGCTCACCGTTGAGCAGGGGGCTTGACTATGGCTACACCTTC. As protein: CASSPLSRGLDYGYTF.

The V call is TRBV7-2, the J call TRBJ2-7, with D maybe TRBD1 (6 bases). The CDR3 length is 14 residues. Germline assignment: CDR1 SGHTA and CDR2 FQGNSA. V gave up 2 bases and J gave up 0 bases, with 8 bases separating them. CDR3 coding DNA: TGTGCCAGCAGCTTACAGGGGAGCTCCTACGAGCAGTACTTC. It translates to CASSLQGSSYEQYF.

The chain carries TRBV5-1 and TRBJ1-2, with 8 bases fitting TRBD1. Germline V lookup: CDR1 SGHRS, CDR2 YFSETQ. The V gene end was trimmed by 3 bases and the J gene end by 4 bases; junction bases not matched to a gene: 5. This CDR3 spans 14 amino acids. CDR3 DNA: TGCGCCAGCAGCTCCCGGGACAGGATCTATGGCTACACCTTC. Protein product: CASSSRDRIYGYTF.

V is TRBV5-4 and J is TRBJ2-1; 8 bases align to TRBD2. V lost 4 bases and J lost 8; bases outside the gene matches: 11. Germline CDR1 reads SGHNT; CDR2 reads YYREEE (reference sequence). This CDR3 region has 15 residues. The CDR3 region has the DNA TGTGCCAGCAGCAATCCCGGGACTAGGGGGGATGAGCAGTTCTTC. Its protein is CASSNPGTRGDEQFF.

This chain links TRBV27 with TRBJ2-5, with 8 bases fitting TRBD1. Trimming removed 5 bases from V and 2 bases from J; junction bases left unmatched: 10. This CDR3 has 16 residues. Germline values: CDR1 MNHEY, CDR2 SMNVEV (reference sequence). CDR3 sequence: CASSPWTGIGQETQYF. In DNA, the CDR3 is TGTGCCAGCAGTCCCTGGACAGGGATAGGACAAGAGACCCAGTACTTC.

The V gene is TRBV5-4, the J gene TRBJ2-1, with 9 bases aligning to TRBD1. The length of the CDR3 is 16 residues. The junction had 1 base not matched to a gene; V was cut back by 0 bases and J by 0 bases. Germline V gives CDR1 SGHNT, CDR2 YYREEE (reference sequence). The CDR3 sequence: CASSLAGQGSYNEQFF. CDR3 coding DNA: TGTGCCAGCAGCTTGGCGGGACAGGGCTCCTACAATGAGCAGTTCTTC.

This clone was counted once. This rearrangement joins TRBV19 to TRBJ1-5; a possible D gene is TRBD1 (5 bases). Germline lookup yields CDR1 LNHDA and CDR2 SQIVND (reference sequence). The V and J ends lost 6 bases and 2 bases respectively, with 14 bases between them. This CDR3 has 15 residues. This CDR3 is CASRMLGGGNQPQHF. CDR3 in DNA: TGTGCCAGTAGAATGCTCGGGGGTGGCAATCAGCCCCAGCATTTT.

The rearrangement uses TRBV4-3 and TRBJ2-1, with D maybe TRBD2 (5 bases). The CDR3 loop spans 15 amino acids. Germline V gene data show CDR1 as LGHNA and CDR2 as YSLEER. V lost 1 base, J lost 10 bases, and 17 bases lay in between. The CDR3 region has the DNA TGCGCCAGCAGCCAAGCAGAACTGGCGGGCGGGGAGCAGTTCTTC. Translated: CASSQAELAGGEQFF.

This chain uses TRBV7-9 with TRBJ2-3, with 7 bases aligning to TRBD1. The V and J ends lost 4 bases and 0 bases, in that order; junction bases with no gene match: 4. Germline CDR1 and CDR2: SEHNR and FQNEAQ (reference sequence). This CDR3 region has 15 residues. The CDR3 spells CASSSQGVSTDTQYF. CDR3 sequence (DNA): TGTGCCAGCAGCTCGCAGGGGGTTAGCACAGATACGCAGTATTTT.

The chain joins TRBV6-5 to TRBJ1-2, with TRBD1 identical over 7 bases. The CDR3 covers 15 residues. Germline CDR1 and CDR2: MNHEY and SVGAGI. V was pared by 6 bases and J by 0 bases, with 7 bases of the junction left unmatched. CDR3 nucleotide sequence: TGTGCCAGCAGACCATCAGGACAGGCTAACTATGGCTACACCTTC. Protein sequence: CASRPSGQANYGYTF.

The chain employs TRBV5-4 and TRBJ2-1; tentatively, D is TRBD2 (5 bases). Germline loops: CDR1 SGHNT, CDR2 YYREEE (reference sequence). V dropped 3 bases and J dropped 10 bases, with 23 bases sitting between them. This CDR3 has 16 residues. CDR3: CASSSLRGPTLGEQFF. The CDR3 nucleotides are TGTGCCAGCAGCTCGCTTAGAGGGCCGACCCTTGGGGAGCAGTTCTTC.

In this sample, this clone turned up once. This chain uses TRBV28 with TRBJ2-5; D not certain. Germline assignment: CDR1 MDHEN and CDR2 SYDVKM. The CDR3 has 11 residues. V was cut by 6 bases and J by 4 bases, with 6 bases left in between. Here the CDR3 DNA reads TGTGCCAGCAGGCTAGTAGAGACCCAGTACTTC. Encoded protein: CASRLVETQYF.

The DNA for the CDR3 is TGTGCCATCGCCCGACAGGCTCAAGAGACCCAGTACTTC. As protein: CAIARQAQETQYF. This chain uses TRBV10-3 with TRBJ2-5, with TRBD1 as a possible D gene (6 bases). The V and J ends lost 8 bases and 2 bases respectively, with 12 bases between them. In germline, CDR1 is ENHRY, CDR2 SYGVKD. The CDR3 loop spans 13 amino acids.

This clone has a handful of counts. The chain uses TRBV7-3 and TRBJ1-1, with TRBD1 matching 7 bases. V lost 8 bases, J lost 0 bases, and 3 bases stayed unmatched. CDR1 is SGHTA, CDR2 FQGTGA, per germline. The CDR3 is 13 residues long. CDR3 DNA sequence: TGTGCCAGCTCGACAGGGATGAACACTGAAGCTTTCTTT. It translates to CASSTGMNTEAFF.

V is TRBV5-1 and J is TRBJ1-1; 7 bases match TRBD1. CDR3 length equals 16 residues. V shed 6 bases and J 1 base; nucleotides not matched to a gene: 12. Germline V gives CDR1 SGHRS, CDR2 YFSETQ. The CDR3 sequence: CASTRGGNRPNTEAFF. CDR3 nucleotides: TGCGCCAGCACCCGAGGGGGCAACAGACCGAACACTGAAGCTTTCTTT.

This clone has a handful of counts. The chain is built from TRBV15 and TRBJ1-5; possibly TRBD1 for D (5 bases). This CDR3 contains 17 residues. CDR1 and CDR2 from the germline V gene are LNHNV and YYDKDF (reference sequence). Trimming took off 0 bases at V and 0 bases at J, with 12 bases between the two ends. CDR3: CATSREGWGDSNQPQHF. The CDR3 coding sequence is TGTGCCACCAGCAGAGAGGGTTGGGGGGATAGCAATCAGCCCCAGCATTTT.

The gene calls are TRBV30 and TRBJ2-7; 10 bases align to TRBD2. The ends lost 3 bases at V and 6 bases at J; junction bases unmatched: 8. The CDR3 extends over 14 amino acids. Per germline, CDR1 GTSNPN and CDR2 SVGIG (reference sequence). For the CDR3, the DNA is TGTGCCTGGAGCCGGGGACTAGCGACCGTCGAGCAGTACTTC. It translates to CAWSRGLATVEQYF.

The V call is TRBV4-1, the J call TRBJ2-7; no definite D call. Germline V gene sequence: CDR1 MGHRA, CDR2 YSYEKL. V was trimmed by 5 bases and J by 3 bases, leaving 17 bases between them. The CDR3 spans 15 residues. For the CDR3, the DNA is TGCGCCAGCAGCAATCCAGTGCAGGCCGACTACGAGCAGTACTTC. Translated, it gives CASSNPVQADYEQYF.

V usage is TRBV2 and J usage is TRBJ1-5, with 8 bases fitting TRBD1. The germline CDR1 and CDR2 sequences are SNHLY and FYNNEI. J gave up 7 bases and V 4 bases, and 9 bases lay outside the gene matches. This CDR3 has 15 amino acids. CDR3 nucleotides: TGTGCCAGCAGTGGGGGACAGGCTCTATCGCAGCCCCAGCATTTT. This encodes CASSGGQALSQPQHF.

J is TRBJ1-5 and V is TRBV30; 7 positions match TRBD1. CDR3 size: 15 residues. Per germline, CDR1 GTSNPN and CDR2 SVGIG (reference sequence). The trim removed 3 bases at V and 4 bases at J, leaving 9 bases unmatched. The CDR3 sequence: CAWRPRGQANQPQHF. In nucleotides, the CDR3 is TGTGCCTGGAGACCCCGCGGACAGGCTAATCAGCCCCAGCATTTT.

This clone was recorded only once. CDR3 loop: CASSLLGGSNSPLHF. DNA for the CDR3: TGTGCCAGCAGCTTACTTGGGGGCTCAAATTCACCCCTCCACTTT. The V call is TRBV7-2, the J call TRBJ1-6; maybe TRBD1 (6 bases). Between the trimmed V and J ends, which lost 2 bases and 7 bases, there was a span of 12 bases. Germline-derived CDR1 and CDR2 are SGHTA and FQGNSA. CDR3 length: 15 amino acids.

V gene TRBV7-2 combines with J gene TRBJ1-2; 7 bases align to TRBD1. The CDR3 extends over 15 amino acids. Germline V gene sequence: CDR1 SGHTA, CDR2 FQGNSA. The V and J ends lost 5 bases and 3 bases, in that order; junction bases with no gene match: 9. The CDR3 loop reads CASSIRGQIYYGYTF. CDR3 DNA: TGTGCCAGCAGCATACGGGGACAGATTTACTATGGCTACACCTTC.

The V and J genes are TRBV6-4 and TRBJ2-1, with 7 nucleotides matching TRBD1. After removal of 0 bases from V and 3 bases from J, the junction contained 5 bases not matched to a gene. Per the germline V gene, CDR1 is MRHNA and CDR2 is SNTAGT. The CDR3 loop spans 16 amino acids. CDR3 residues: CASSDSITGDYNEQFF. CDR3 bases: TGTGCCAGCAGTGACTCAATAACAGGGGACTACAATGAGCAGTTCTTC.

The V and J genes are TRBV6-1 and TRBJ1-1, with unresolved D. The CDR3 is 12 amino acids. Germline assignment: CDR1 MNHNS and CDR2 SASEGT. The V end lost 1 base, the J end lost 10 bases, and 10 bases lay between the germline ends. CDR3 in amino acids: CASSEEIIRAFF. The CDR3 nucleotides are TGTGCCAGCAGTGAAGAGATAATTAGAGCTTTCTTT.

The chain uses TRBV27 and TRBJ1-3; 8 bases agree with TRBD1. The CDR3 length is 16 residues. From germline, CDR1 is MNHEY and CDR2 SMNVEV (reference sequence). With 5 bases clipped from V and 3 bases from J, the junction kept 9 bases outside the gene matches. The CDR3 loop reads CASSPGQAPIGNTIYF. The CDR3, as DNA: TGTGCCAGCAGTCCGGGACAGGCCCCCATTGGAAACACCATATATTTT.

The chain has TRBV28 and TRBJ1-2, with D unresolved. V lost 8 bases, J lost 2 bases, and 9 bases lay in between. The CDR3 has 12 amino acids. Germline V gives CDR1 MDHEN, CDR2 SYDVKM. CDR3 protein: CASQLENYGYTF. As DNA, the CDR3 is TGTGCCAGCCAACTTGAGAACTATGGCTACACCTTC.